This T cell receptor beta chain was documented in a study of blood T cell repertoires in COVID-19. In the original workflow: Nucleated cell number was recorded as an estimate derived from reference gene primer amplification. Sequenced by immunoSEQ multiplex PCR; TCRdb stores in-frame clones only, minus some. V and J calls and clone size are copied from that table; D and trimming were computed from the DNA. Of approximately 390,000 clones in the sample, 70% to 90% were seen once. Germline V gene lookup returns CDR1 SGHKS and CDR2 YYEKEE (reference sequence). The V end was cut by 2 bases, the J end by 0 bases, with 8 bases between. This CDR3 spans 14 amino acids.

This sequence was found in a woman aged 55 to 70 with COVID-19, enrolled during active disease. The chain couples TRBV5-5 to TRBJ1-1, with D unresolved. The sample comprised peripheral blood. This CDR3 is CASSLDWVNTEAFF. The CDR3 DNA reads TGTGCCAGCAGCTTAGACTGGGTGAACACTGAAGCTTTCTTT. Full variable domain (remainder filled in from reference TRBV5-5 and TRBJ1-1): DAGVTQSPTHLIKTRGQQVTLRCSPISGHKSVSWYQQVLGQGPQFIFQYYEKEERGRGNFPDRFSARQFPNYSSELNVNALLLGDSALYLCASSLDWVNTEAFFGQGTRLTVV.